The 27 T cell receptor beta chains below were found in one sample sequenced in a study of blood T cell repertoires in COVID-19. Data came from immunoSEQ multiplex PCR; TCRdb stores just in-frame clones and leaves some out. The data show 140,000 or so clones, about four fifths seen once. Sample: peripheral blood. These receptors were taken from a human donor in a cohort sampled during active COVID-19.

The CDR3 spells CASSMTGGRETQYF. Written as DNA, the CDR3 is TGTGCCAGCAGTATGACAGGGGGCCGGGAGACCCAGTACTTC. The chain joins TRBV6-2 or TRBV6-3 to TRBJ2-5; 10 nucleotides line up with TRBD1. CDR3 length equals 14 residues. After removal of 5 bases from V and 5 bases from J, the junction contained 5 bases not matched to a gene. CDR1 is MNHEY and CDR2 is SVGEGT in the germline V gene.

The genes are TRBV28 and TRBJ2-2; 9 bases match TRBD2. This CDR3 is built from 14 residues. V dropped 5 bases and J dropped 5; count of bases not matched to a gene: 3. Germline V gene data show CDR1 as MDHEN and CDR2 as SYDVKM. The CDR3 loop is CASSPGLATGELFF. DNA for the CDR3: TGTGCCAGCAGTCCGGGACTAGCAACCGGGGAGCTGTTTTTT.

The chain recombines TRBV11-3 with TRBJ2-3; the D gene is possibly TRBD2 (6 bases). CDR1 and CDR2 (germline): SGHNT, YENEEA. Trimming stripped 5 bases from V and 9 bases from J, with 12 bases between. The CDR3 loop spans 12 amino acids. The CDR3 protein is CASSTWGGTQYF. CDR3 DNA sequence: TGTGCCAGCAGCACCTGGGGAGGAACGCAGTATTTT.

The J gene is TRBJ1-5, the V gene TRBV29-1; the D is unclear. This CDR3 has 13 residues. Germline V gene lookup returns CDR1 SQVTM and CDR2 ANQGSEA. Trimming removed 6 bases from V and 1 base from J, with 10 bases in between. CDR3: CSVGAGSNQPQHF. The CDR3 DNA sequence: TGCAGCGTCGGCGCGGGAAGCAATCAGCCCCAGCATTTT.

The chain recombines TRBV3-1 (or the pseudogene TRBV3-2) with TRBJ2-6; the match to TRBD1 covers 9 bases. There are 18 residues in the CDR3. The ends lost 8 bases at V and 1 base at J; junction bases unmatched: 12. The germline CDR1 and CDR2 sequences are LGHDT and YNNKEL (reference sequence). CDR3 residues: CASGYGGQGDSGANVLTF. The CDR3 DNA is TGTGCCAGCGGATACGGGGGACAGGGAGATTCTGGGGCCAACGTCCTGACTTTC.

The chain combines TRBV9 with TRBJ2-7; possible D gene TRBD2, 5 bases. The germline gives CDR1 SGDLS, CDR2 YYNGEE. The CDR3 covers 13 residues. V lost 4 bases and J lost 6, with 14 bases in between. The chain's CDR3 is CASSSQLGSEQYF. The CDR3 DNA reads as TGTGCCAGCAGCTCTCAACTAGGTTCCGAGCAGTACTTC.

The CDR3 sequence: CASSPIFQGNGYTF. CDR3 DNA sequence: TGTGCCAGCAGTCCGATTTTCCAGGGTAATGGCTACACCTTC. The rearrangement joins TRBV28 to TRBJ1-2; possibly TRBD1 for D (5 bases). This CDR3 contains 14 residues. Germline CDR1 MDHEN, CDR2 SYDVKM. Trimming left V 5 bases short and J 6 bases short, with 16 bases between.

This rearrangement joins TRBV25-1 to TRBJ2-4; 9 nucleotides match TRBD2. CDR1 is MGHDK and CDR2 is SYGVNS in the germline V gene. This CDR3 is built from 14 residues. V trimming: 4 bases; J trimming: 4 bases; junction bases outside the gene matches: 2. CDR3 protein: CASSALAGKNIQYF. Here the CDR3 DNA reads TGTGCCAGCAGTGCCCTAGCGGGAAAAAACATTCAGTACTTC. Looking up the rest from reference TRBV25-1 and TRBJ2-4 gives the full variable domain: EADIYQTPRYLVIGTGKKITLECSQTMGHDKMYWYQQDPGMELHLIHYSYGVNSTEKGDLSSESTVSRIRTEHFPLTLESARPSHTSQYLCASSALAGKNIQYFGAGTRLSVL.

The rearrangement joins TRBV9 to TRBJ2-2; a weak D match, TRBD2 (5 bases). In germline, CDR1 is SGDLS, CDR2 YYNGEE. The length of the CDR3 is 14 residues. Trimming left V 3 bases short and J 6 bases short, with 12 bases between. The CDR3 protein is CASSGRGTSGELFF. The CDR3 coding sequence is TGTGCCAGCAGCGGCCGGGGTACATCCGGGGAGCTGTTTTTT.

Written as DNA, the CDR3 is TGTGCCAGCAGTTCCGGGACAGGAGGTGACGAGCAGTACTTC. It translates to CASSSGTGGDEQYF. V is TRBV9 and J is TRBJ2-7; 8 nucleotides line up with TRBD1. V was pared by 5 bases and J by 5 bases, with 9 bases of the junction left unmatched. In germline, CDR1 is SGDLS, CDR2 YYNGEE. The CDR3 is 14 residues long.

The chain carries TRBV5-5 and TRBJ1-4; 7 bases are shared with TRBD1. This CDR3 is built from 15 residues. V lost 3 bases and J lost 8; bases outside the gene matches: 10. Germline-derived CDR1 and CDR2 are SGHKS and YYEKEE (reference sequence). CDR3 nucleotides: TGTGCCAGCAGCTGGACAGGCGGCGGTGTAGAAAAACTGTTTTTT. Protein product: CASSWTGGGVEKLFF.

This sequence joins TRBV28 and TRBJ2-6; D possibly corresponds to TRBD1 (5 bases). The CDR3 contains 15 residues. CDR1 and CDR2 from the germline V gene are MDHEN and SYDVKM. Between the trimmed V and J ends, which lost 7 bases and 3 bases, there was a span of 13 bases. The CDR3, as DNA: TGTGCCAGCAAAGACGACAGTTATGGGGCCAACGTCCTGACTTTC. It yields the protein CASKDDSYGANVLTF.

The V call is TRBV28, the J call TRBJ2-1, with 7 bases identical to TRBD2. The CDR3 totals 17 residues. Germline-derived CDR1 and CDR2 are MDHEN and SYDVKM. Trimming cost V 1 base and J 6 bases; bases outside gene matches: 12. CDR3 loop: CASSLSDGLVLSNEQFF. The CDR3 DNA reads TGTGCCAGCAGTTTATCGGACGGACTAGTCCTCAGCAATGAGCAGTTCTTC.

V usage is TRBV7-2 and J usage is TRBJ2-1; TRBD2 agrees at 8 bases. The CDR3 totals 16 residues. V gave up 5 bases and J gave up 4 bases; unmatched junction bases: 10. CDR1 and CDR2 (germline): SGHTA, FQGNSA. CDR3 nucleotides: TGTGCCAGCAGCCCAAACGGACTAGCTAGGTACAATGAGCAGTTCTTC. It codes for CASSPNGLARYNEQFF.

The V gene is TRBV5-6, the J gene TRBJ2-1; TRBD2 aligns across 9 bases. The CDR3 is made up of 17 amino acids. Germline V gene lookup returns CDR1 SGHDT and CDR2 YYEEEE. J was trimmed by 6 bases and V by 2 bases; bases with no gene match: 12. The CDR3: CASSFYSGSTRANEQFF. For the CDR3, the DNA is TGTGCCAGCAGCTTCTATAGCGGGAGTACAAGAGCCAATGAGCAGTTCTTC.

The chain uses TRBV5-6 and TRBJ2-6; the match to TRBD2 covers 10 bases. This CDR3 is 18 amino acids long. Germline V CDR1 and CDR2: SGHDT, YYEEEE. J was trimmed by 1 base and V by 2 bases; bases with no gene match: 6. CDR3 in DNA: TGTGCCAGCAGCTTCTTCGCTAGCGGGAGATCTGGGGCCAACGTCCTGACTTTC. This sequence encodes CASSFFASGRSGANVLTF. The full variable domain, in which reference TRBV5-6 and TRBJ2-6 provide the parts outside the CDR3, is DAGVTQSPTHLIKTRGQQVTLRCSPKSGHDTVSWYQQALGQGPQFIFQYYEEEERQRGNFPDRFSGHQFPNYSSELNVNALLLGDSALYLCASSFFASGRSGANVLTFGAGSRLTVL.

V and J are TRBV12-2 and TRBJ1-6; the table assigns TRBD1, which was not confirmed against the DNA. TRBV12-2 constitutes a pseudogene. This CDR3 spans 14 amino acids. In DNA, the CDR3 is TGTGCAAGTCGCTCCATCATTGATAATTCACCCCTCCACTTT. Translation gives CASRSIIDNSPLHF.

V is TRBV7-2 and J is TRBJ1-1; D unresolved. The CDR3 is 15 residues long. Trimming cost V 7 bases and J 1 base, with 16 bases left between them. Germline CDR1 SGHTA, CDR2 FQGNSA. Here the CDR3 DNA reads TGTGCCAGCAACGACGGTCCCGGGTGGAACACTGAAGCTTTCTTT. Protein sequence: CASNDGPGWNTEAFF.

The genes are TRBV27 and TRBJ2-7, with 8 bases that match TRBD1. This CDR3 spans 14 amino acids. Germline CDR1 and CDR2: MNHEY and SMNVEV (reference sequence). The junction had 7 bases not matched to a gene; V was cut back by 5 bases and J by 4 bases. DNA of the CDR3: TGTGCCAGCAGTACCCGCGGACAGGGTTACGAGCAGTACTTC. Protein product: CASSTRGQGYEQYF.

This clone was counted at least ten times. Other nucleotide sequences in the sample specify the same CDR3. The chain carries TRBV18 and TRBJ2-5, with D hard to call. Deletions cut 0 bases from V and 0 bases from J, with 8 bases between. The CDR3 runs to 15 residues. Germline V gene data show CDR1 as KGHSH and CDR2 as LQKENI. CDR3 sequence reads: CASSPPTANQETQYF. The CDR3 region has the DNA TGTGCCAGCTCACCACCCACAGCCAACCAAGAGACCCAGTACTTC. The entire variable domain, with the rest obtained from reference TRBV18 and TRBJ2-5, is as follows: NAGVMQNPRHLVRRRGQEARLRCSPMKGHSHVYWYRQLPEEGLKFMVYLQKENIIDESGMPKERFSAEFPKEGPSILRIQQVVRGDSAAYFCASSPPTANQETQYFGPGTRLLVL.

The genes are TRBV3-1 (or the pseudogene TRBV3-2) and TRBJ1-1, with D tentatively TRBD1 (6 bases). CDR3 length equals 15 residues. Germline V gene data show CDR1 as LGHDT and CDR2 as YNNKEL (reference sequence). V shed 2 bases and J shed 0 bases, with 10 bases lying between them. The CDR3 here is CASSQYRDLNTEAFF. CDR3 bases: TGTGCCAGCAGCCAATACAGGGACCTGAACACTGAAGCTTTCTTT.

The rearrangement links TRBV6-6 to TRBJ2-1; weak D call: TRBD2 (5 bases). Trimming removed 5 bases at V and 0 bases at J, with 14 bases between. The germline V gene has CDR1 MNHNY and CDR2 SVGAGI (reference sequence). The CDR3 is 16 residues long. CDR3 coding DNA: TGTGCCAGCAGTCTAGGTACTGGGAGCTCCTACAATGAGCAGTTCTTC. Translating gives CASSLGTGSSYNEQFF.

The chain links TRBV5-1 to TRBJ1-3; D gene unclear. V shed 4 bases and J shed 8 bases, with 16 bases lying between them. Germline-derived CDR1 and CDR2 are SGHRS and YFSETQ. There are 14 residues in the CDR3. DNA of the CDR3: TGCGCCAGCAGCCTCTCCGATCCGAGGGACACCATATATTTT. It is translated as CASSLSDPRDTIYF.

The DNA for the CDR3 is TGTGCCACCAGCAGGGGGCGGGAGGTCCACTACGAGCAGTACTTC. Its translation: CATSRGREVHYEQYF. V is TRBV15 and J is TRBJ2-7; 8 nucleotides align to TRBD2. Germline lookup yields CDR1 LNHNV and CDR2 YYDKDF (reference sequence). Trimming removed 3 bases from V and 3 bases from J; junction bases left unmatched: 7. This CDR3 is built from 15 residues.

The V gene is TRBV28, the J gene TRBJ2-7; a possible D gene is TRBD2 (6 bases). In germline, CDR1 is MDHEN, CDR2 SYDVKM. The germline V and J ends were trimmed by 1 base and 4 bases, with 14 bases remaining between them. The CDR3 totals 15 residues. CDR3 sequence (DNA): TGTGCCAGCAGTTTATACACCCTTGGAGGGTACGAGCAGTACTTC. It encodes CASSLYTLGGYEQYF.

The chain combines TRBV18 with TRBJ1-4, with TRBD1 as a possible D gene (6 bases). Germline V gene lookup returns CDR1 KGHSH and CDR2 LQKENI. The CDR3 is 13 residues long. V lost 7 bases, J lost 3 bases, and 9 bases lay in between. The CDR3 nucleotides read TGTGCCAGCTTGGACAGTGCTAATGAAAAACTGTTTTTT. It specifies CASLDSANEKLFF.

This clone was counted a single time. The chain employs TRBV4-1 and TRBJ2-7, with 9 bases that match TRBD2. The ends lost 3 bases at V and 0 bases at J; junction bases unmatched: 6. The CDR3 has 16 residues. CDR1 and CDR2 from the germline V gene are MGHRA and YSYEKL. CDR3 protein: CASSHPSSGDSYEQYF. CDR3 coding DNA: TGCGCCAGCAGCCACCCCTCTAGCGGGGACTCCTACGAGCAGTACTTC.